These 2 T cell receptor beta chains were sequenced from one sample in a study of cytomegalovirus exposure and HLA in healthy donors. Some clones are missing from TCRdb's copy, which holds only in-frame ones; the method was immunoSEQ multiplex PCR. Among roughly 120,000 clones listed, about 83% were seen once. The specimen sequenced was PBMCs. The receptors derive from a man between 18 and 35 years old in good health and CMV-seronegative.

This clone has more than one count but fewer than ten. CDR3: CASSELPGEVTF. The DNA of the CDR3 is TGTGCCAGCAGTGAATTGCCAGGGGAAGTCACCTTC. The chain couples TRBV25-1 to TRBJ1-2, with a possible D match to TRBD1 (6 bases). This CDR3 is 12 amino acids long. Trimming took 1 base from V and 13 from J, leaving 13 bases between them. Per germline, CDR1 MGHDK and CDR2 SYGVNS.

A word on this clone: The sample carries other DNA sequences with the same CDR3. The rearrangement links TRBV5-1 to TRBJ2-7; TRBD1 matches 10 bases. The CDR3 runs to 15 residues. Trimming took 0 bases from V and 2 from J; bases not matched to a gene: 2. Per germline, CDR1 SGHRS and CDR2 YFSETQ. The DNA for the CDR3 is TGCGCCAGCAGCTTGGGAGGACAGGGGGCCTACGAGCAGTACTTC. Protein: CASSLGGQGAYEQYF. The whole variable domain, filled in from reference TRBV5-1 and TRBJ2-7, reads KAGVTQTPRYLIKTRGQQVTLSCSPISGHRSVSWYQQTPGQGLQFLFEYFSETQRNKGNFPGRFSGRQFSNSRSEMNVSTLELGDSALYLCASSLGGQGAYEQYFGPGTRLTVT.